The present entry profiles one T cell receptor beta chain with its context. Its antigen is unidentified. CDR3 size: 15 residues. Germline CDR1 is SGHTA and CDR2 is FQGNSA. The V gene end was trimmed by 4 bases and the J gene end by 3 bases; junction bases not matched to a gene: 6. These data originate in a study of cytomegalovirus exposure and HLA in healthy donors. The study's findings and limits: Reports showed the classifier diagnosing cytomegalovirus status with high specificity and sensitivity.

Profiled with immunoSEQ multiplex PCR; TCRdb holds only in-frame clones, not every one. The data show about 120,000 clones, 88% seen once. The rearrangement joins TRBV7-2 to TRBJ2-7; 10 bases are a match to TRBD2. The receptor was isolated from a young man in good health and CMV-seropositive. Source material: PBMCs. As DNA, the CDR3 is TGTGCCAGCAGCTCAACTCGGACTAGCGGCTACGAGCAGTACTTC. As protein: CASSSTRTSGYEQYF.